This T cell receptor beta chain emerged from a study of T cells after yellow fever vaccination. A few counts support this clonotype. Its antigen is currently unknown. This CDR3 has 16 amino acids. With 1 base removed from V and 5 bases from J, the gap between germline ends came to 18 bases. CDR1 and CDR2 (germline): DFQATT, SNEGSKA (reference sequence). Broader study findings: After the booster, roughly 96% of CD4 and about nine tenths of CD8 primary-response clones were re-detected.

They built TCR cDNA with 5'RACE template switching, a step that put in a universal primer site and UMIs. TCRdb recomputed calls from the 5' RACE reads with MiXCR, one row per CDR3 protein. The table shows 300,000 to 400,000 distinct CDR3 sequences, with approximately 5.7% occurring only once. The chain uses TRBV20-1 and TRBJ1-5; D remains ambiguous. The clonotype originates from a man aged 25 to 40 who received the YFV17D yellow fever vaccine. This specimen was PBMCs, taken 5 days after the yellow fever booster vaccination. The CDR3 DNA reads as TGCAGTGCTAGAGGACCATTCGGAGGGTTCGATCAGCCCCAGCATTTT. It translates to CSARGPFGGFDQPQHF.